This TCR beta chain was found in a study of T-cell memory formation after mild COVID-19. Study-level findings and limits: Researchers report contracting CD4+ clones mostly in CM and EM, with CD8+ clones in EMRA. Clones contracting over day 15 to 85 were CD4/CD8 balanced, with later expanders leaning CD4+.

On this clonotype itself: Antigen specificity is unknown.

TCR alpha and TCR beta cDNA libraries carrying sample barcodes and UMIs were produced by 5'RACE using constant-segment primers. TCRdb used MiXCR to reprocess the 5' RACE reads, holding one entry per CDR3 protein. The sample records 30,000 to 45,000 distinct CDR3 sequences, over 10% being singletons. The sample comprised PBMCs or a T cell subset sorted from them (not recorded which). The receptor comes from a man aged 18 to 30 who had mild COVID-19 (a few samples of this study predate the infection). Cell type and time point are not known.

Written as DNA, the CDR3 is TGTGCCAGCAGCCGAATCGGGCGAGCTGAAGCTTTCTTT. Protein sequence: CASSRIGRAEAFF. The chain recombines TRBV12-3 or TRBV12-4 with TRBJ1-1; D gene ambiguous. The V and J ends lost 6 bases and 6 bases respectively, with 14 bases between them. This CDR3 is built from 13 residues.